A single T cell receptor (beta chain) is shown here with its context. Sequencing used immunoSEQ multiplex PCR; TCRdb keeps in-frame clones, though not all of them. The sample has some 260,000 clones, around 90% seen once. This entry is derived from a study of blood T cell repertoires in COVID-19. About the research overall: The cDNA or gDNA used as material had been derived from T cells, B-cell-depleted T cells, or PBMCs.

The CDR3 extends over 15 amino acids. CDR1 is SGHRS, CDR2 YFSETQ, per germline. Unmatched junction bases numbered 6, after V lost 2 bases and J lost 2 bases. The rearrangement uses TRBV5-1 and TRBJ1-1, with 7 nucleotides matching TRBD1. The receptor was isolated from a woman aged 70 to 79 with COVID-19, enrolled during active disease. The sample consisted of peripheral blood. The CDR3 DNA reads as TGCGCCAGCAGCTTACAGACAGGGCGAAACACTGAAGCTTTCTTT. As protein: CASSLQTGRNTEAFF. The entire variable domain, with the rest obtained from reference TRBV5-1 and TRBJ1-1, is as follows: KAGVTQTPRYLIKTRGQQVTLSCSPISGHRSVSWYQQTPGQGLQFLFEYFSETQRNKGNFPGRFSGRQFSNSRSEMNVSTLELGDSALYLCASSLQTGRNTEAFFGQGTRLTVV.